The 5 T cell receptor beta chains in this list originate from one sample, sequenced in a study of blood T cells in healthy people across ages. The authors ran a second PCR of roughly 7 to 11 cycles using a sample-barcoded 5' primer and a J-beta primer mix. TCRdb itself ran the 5' RACE reads through MiXCR, one entry per CDR3 protein. Of hundreds of thousands of distinct CDR3 sequences listed, approximately 39% are singletons. Sequenced: blood. The receptor set was obtained from an older woman in good health.

The genes are TRBV7-3 and TRBJ1-1; 8 bases are shared with TRBD1. The CDR3 length is 14 residues. The germline CDR1 and CDR2 sequences are SGHTA and FQGTGA. J lost 5 bases, V lost 1 base, and 3 bases had no gene match. The CDR3 sequence: CASSLKGDRTEAFF. The DNA of the CDR3 is TGTGCCAGCAGCTTAAAAGGGGACAGGACTGAAGCTTTCTTT.

This chain joins TRBV30 and TRBJ2-3; 12 bases are shared with TRBD2. The CDR3 length is 15 residues. V trimming: 4 bases; J trimming: 1 base; junction bases outside the gene matches: 3. From germline, CDR1 is GTSNPN and CDR2 SVGIG (reference sequence). This CDR3 is CAWTSGGAGTDTQYF. The CDR3, as DNA: TGTGCCTGGACTAGCGGGGGGGCCGGCACAGATACGCAGTATTTT.

Note on this clonotype: One base away lies a much larger clone, so this may be a sequencing read error. This chain uses TRBV10-3 with TRBJ2-5; D unresolved. The J call may be faulty, since TRBJ2-7 better matches the DNA end. Germline-derived CDR1 and CDR2 are ENHRY and SYGVKD. There are 12 residues in the CDR3. CDR3 in amino acids: CAIRGNLGEQYF. CDR3 bases: TGTGCCATCAGAGGCAACTTGGGCGAGCAGTACTTC.

V and J are TRBV12-3 or TRBV12-4 and TRBJ2-2; TRBD1 agrees at 7 bases. After removal of 6 bases from V and 1 base from J, the junction contained 5 bases not matched to a gene. This CDR3 region has 15 residues. The CDR3 DNA reads as TGTGCCAGCAGACCAGGGGGTTTGAACACCGGGGAGCTGTTTTTT. Its translation is CASRPGGLNTGELFF.

The chain joins TRBV7-2 to TRBJ1-2; 8 nucleotides agree with TRBD1. J lost 6 bases, V lost 1 base, and 4 bases had no gene match. This CDR3 spans 14 amino acids. Per germline, CDR1 SGHTA and CDR2 FQGNSA. The CDR3 protein is CASSLGTGRNGYTF. As DNA, the CDR3 is TGTGCCAGCAGCTTAGGGACAGGGAGGAATGGCTACACCTTC.